These T cell receptor beta chains were read from a single sample in a study of OX40 agonist ivuxolimab in advanced cancers. Clones were read by immunoSEQ multiplex PCR, and TCRdb kept only the in-frame ones, dropping some. The data hold tens of thousands of clones, with roughly 84% observed a single time. The specimen comprised CD4+ or CD8+ T cells sorted from blood, sampled in a trial of the OX40 agonist ivuxolimab. The receptors shown here come from an adult with an advanced solid tumor such as melanoma, head and neck, liver or kidney cancer. Each CDR3 is given with its conserved first and last residue. D genes are given only for firm matches. Expanded clones get a size class; other rows say once, few or many, or leave the size out.

length	V	D	size	J	DNA	CDR3
15	TRBV13	.	once	TRBJ2-3	TGTGCCAGCAGCTTTAGCGTTGGGGGCACAGATACGCAGTATTTT	CASSFSVGGTDTQYF
16	TRBV6-6	.	.	TRBJ1-5	TGTGCCAGCAGTCCCCTTGGCAGCCGGGGGGGTCAGCCCCAGCATTTT	CASSPLGSRGGQPQHF
13	TRBV7-3	.	few	TRBJ1-1	TGTGCCAGCAGCTTAGGGGGGATAACTGAAGCTTTCTTT	CASSLGGITEAFF
15	TRBV7-6	.	.	TRBJ2-7	TGTGCCAGCAGCTTCGGGGACCTCCCAGAATACGAGCAGTACTTC	CASSFGDLPEYEQYF
12	TRBV28	.	.	TRBJ1-2	TGTGCCAGCAGTCCCGGAAACTATGGCTACACCTTC	CASSPGNYGYTF
15	TRBV6-1	.	.	TRBJ1-1	TGTGCCAGCAGGGCAGGACAGATTTTGAACACTGAAGCTTTCTTT	CASRAGQILNTEAFF
15	TRBV28	.	.	TRBJ1-5	TGTGCCAGCAGTTTTCAGGCGGTGAGCAATCAGCCCCAGCATTTT	CASSFQAVSNQPQHF
13	TRBV7-9	.	few	TRBJ2-7	TGTGCCATTGACAGTGGACAAGCCTACGAGCAGTACTTC	CAIDSGQAYEQYF
16	TRBV7-9	TRBD2	.	TRBJ2-2	TGTGCCAGCAGCTTAGGCAGGGAGGGATACACCGGGGAGCTGTTTTTT	CASSLGREGYTGELFF
15	TRBV27	.	.	TRBJ2-1	TGTGCCAGCAGACAGTCTAGTTTTTTCTACAATGAGCAGTTCTTC	CASRQSSFFYNEQFF
15	TRBV6-6	TRBD1	once	TRBJ2-1	TGTGCCAGCAGAGACAGGGGGCACTCCTACAATGAGCAGTTCTTC	CASRDRGHSYNEQFF
12	TRBV29-1	.	.	TRBJ2-1	TGCAGCGTTGAAAGAGTATTAGATGAGCAGTTCTTC	CSVERVLDEQFF
15	TRBV5-1	TRBD1	.	TRBJ1-1	TGCGCCAGCAGCTTCATGACAGGGGGGTCTACTGAAGCTTTCTTT	CASSFMTGGSTEAFF
14	TRBV6-1	.	.	TRBJ2-7	TGTGCCAGCAGTACTATCAGGGTGGTCTACGAGCAGTACTTC	CASSTIRVVYEQYF
15	TRBV5-5	.	.	TRBJ1-5	TGTGCCAGCAGCCCACAGGACTTTAGCAATCAGCCCCAGCATTTT	CASSPQDFSNQPQHF
16	TRBV5-6	.	.	TRBJ1-1	TGTGCCAGCAGCCCACACGGGGGAAGAGAGAACACTGAAGCTTTCTTT	CASSPHGGRENTEAFF
12	TRBV7-2	.	.	TRBJ1-6	TGTGCCAGCAGCAGCGGGATAGGGGGTCTCCACTTT	CASSSGIGGLHF
15	TRBV6-5	.	.	TRBJ2-3	TGTGCCAGCAGTTACGTCAGGGGAAGAACAGATACGCAGTATTTT	CASSYVRGRTDTQYF
14	TRBV7-3	TRBD1	.	TRBJ2-3	TGTGCCAGCAGCTTAGGACAGGGATTTGATACGCAGTATTTT	CASSLGQGFDTQYF
15	TRBV27	.	.	TRBJ2-7	TGTGCCAGCAGTGCAGGGACTTCTCAGATGGACGAGCAGTACTTC	CASSAGTSQMDEQYF
15	TRBV9	.	.	TRBJ2-1	TGTGCCAGCAGCGTAGCTGGCCAGGGATACAATGAGCAGTTCTTC	CASSVAGQGYNEQFF
13	TRBV9	.	.	TRBJ2-1	TGTGCCAGCAGCGTGGCTTATAGGAATGAGCAGTTCTTC	CASSVAYRNEQFF
15	TRBV15	TRBD1	.	TRBJ1-2	TGTGCCACCAGCCCCTTCCGGGACAGGGGAGATGGCTACACCTTC	CATSPFRDRGDGYTF
14	TRBV5-1	.	.	TRBJ1-1	TGCGCCAGCAGCCCCGTTTTTCCCGACACTGAAGCTTTCTTT	CASSPVFPDTEAFF
13	TRBV27	.	.	TRBJ2-7	TGTGCCAGCGGAGACTCCGGCTACTACGAGCAGTACTTC	CASGDSGYYEQYF
15	TRBV27	TRBD1	.	TRBJ2-2	TGTGCCAGCAGGCCCGACAGGGCGAACACCGGGGAGCTGTTTTTT	CASRPDRANTGELFF
14	TRBV30	.	.	TRBJ2-7	TGTGCCTGGAGTTCCCAGGCCAGGGTCGACGAGCAGTACTTC	CAWSSQARVDEQYF
15	TRBV27	.	few	TRBJ2-7	TGTGCCAGCAGTGCCGCCGGGACTGGGAACTACGAGCAGTACTTC	CASSAAGTGNYEQYF
15	TRBV30	.	.	TRBJ2-7	TGTGCCTGGATGAACCCGGCACAGGGATCCTACGAGCAGTACTTC	CAWMNPAQGSYEQYF
15	TRBV4-1	.	.	TRBJ2-2	TGCGCCAGTAAACCCCGGAGTAGCAACGCCGGGGAGCTGTTTTTT	CASKPRSSNAGELFF
14	TRBV9	TRBD2	.	TRBJ2-7	TGTGCCAGCAGCTATAGCGGGAGAGATGGCGAGCAGTACTTC	CASSYSGRDGEQYF
15	TRBV9	.	.	TRBJ2-7	TGTGCCAGCAGCGTAGAAGTAGGGGGAGCCTACGAGCAGTACTTC	CASSVEVGGAYEQYF
16	TRBV6-5	.	.	TRBJ2-1	TGTGCCAGCAGTTCCTCAATGCGGGGCTCCTACAATGAGCAGTTCTTC	CASSSSMRGSYNEQFF
15	TRBV7-3	.	.	TRBJ2-3	TGTGCCAGCAGCTCTTCCGGGACGTTCGGGGATACGCAGTATTTT	CASSSSGTFGDTQYF
14	TRBV19	.	medium-sized	TRBJ2-1	TGTGCCAGTAGTATAGTGGTACTCCACAATGAGCAGTTCTTC	CASSIVVLHNEQFF
14	TRBV18	.	few	TRBJ2-7	TGTGCCAGCTCATCAAGCGGTAGACTACGGGAGCGGTACTTC	CASSSSGRLRERYF
17	TRBV27	.	.	TRBJ2-5	TGTGCCAGCAGTTTAGTGGGCAGGCTGGGCCTCCAAGAGACCCAGTACTTC	CASSLVGRLGLQETQYF
15	TRBV7-6	.	.	TRBJ2-1	TGTGCCAGCAGCTTTACTTCGGGGGTGCGAAATGAGCAGTTCTTC	CASSFTSGVRNEQFF
15	TRBV7-2	.	once	TRBJ1-1	TGTGCCAGCAGCACCTACCTAGCCCTGAACACTGAAGCTTTCTTT	CASSTYLALNTEAFF
14	TRBV27	TRBD2	.	TRBJ2-1	TGTGCCAGCAGTTTTCTAGCGGGAGGGGATGAGCAGTTCTTC	CASSFLAGGDEQFF
14	TRBV19	.	.	TRBJ2-2	TGTGCCAGTAGTATCGGTGTTGGGACCGGGGAGCTGTTTTTT	CASSIGVGTGELFF
13	TRBV30	TRBD1	.	TRBJ2-7	TGTGCCTGGAACCCAGGGGGCGGCTACGAGCAGTACTTC	CAWNPGGGYEQYF
14	TRBV6-5	TRBD2	.	TRBJ2-1	TGTGCCAGCAGTTACACTAGCGGGAGTGATGAGCAGTTCTTC	CASSYTSGSDEQFF
16	TRBV5-1	.	once	TRBJ2-3	TGCGCCAGCAGCCCGACAGAAAACTTATACACAGATACGCAGTATTTT	CASSPTENLYTDTQYF